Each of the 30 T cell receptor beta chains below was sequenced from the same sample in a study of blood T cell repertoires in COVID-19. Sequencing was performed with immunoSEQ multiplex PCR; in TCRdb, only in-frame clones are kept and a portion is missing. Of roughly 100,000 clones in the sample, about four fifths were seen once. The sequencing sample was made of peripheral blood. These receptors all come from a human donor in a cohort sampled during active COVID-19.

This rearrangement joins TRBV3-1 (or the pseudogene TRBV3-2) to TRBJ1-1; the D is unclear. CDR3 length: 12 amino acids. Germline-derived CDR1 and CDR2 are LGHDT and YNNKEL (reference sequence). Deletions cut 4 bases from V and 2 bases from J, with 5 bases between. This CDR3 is CASSLINTEAFF. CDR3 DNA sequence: TGTGCCAGCAGCCTAATCAACACTGAAGCTTTCTTT.

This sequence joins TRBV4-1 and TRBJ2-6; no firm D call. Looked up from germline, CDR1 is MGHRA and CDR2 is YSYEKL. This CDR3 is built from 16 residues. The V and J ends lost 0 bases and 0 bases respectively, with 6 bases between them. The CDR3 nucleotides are TGCGCCAGCAGCCAAGACCAGCGCTCTGGGGCCAACGTCCTGACTTTC. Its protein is CASSQDQRSGANVLTF.

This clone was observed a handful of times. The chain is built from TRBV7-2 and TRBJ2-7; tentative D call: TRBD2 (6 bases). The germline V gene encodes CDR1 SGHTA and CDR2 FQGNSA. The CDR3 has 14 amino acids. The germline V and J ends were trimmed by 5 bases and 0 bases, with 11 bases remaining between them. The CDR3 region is CASSRDLTSYEQYF. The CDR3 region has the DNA TGTGCCAGCAGCCGGGACTTAACCTCCTACGAGCAGTACTTC.

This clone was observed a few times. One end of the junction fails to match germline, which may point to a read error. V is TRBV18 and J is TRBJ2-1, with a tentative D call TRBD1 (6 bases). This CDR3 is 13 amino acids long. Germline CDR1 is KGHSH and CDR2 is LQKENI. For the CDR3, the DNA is TGTGCCAGCTCACCACCATCTGGCAGGGGATGGGTCTTC. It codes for CASSPPSGRGWVF.

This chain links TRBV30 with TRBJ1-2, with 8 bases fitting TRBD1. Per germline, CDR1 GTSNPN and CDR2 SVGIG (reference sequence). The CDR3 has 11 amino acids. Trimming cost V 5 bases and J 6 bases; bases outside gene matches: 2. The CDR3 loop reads CAWAGGDGYTF. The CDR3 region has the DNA TGTGCCTGGGCAGGGGGCGATGGCTACACCTTC. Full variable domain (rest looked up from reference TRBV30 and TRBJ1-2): SQTIHQWPATLVQPVGSPLSLECTVEGTSNPNLYWYRQAAGRGLQLLFYSVGIGQISSEVPQNLSASRPQDRQFILSSKKLLLSDSGFYLCAWAGGDGYTFGSGTRLTVV.

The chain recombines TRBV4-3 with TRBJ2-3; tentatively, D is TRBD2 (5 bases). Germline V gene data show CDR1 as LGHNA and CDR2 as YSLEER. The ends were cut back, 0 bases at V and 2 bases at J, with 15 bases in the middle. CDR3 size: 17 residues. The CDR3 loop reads CASSQDFPGLYTDTQYF. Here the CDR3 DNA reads TGCGCCAGCAGCCAAGATTTCCCCGGACTGTACACAGATACGCAGTATTTT.

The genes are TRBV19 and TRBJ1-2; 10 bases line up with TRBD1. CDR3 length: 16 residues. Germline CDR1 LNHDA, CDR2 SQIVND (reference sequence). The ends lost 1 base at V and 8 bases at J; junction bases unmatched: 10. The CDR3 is CASSIAWRQGASGYTF. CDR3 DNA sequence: TGTGCCAGTAGTATAGCCTGGAGACAGGGGGCAAGCGGCTACACCTTC.

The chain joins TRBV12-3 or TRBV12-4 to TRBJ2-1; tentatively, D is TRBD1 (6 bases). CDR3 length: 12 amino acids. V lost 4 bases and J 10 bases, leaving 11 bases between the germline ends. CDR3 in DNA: TGTGCCAGCAGTTATAACACAGGGGAGCAGTTCTTC. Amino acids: CASSYNTGEQFF.

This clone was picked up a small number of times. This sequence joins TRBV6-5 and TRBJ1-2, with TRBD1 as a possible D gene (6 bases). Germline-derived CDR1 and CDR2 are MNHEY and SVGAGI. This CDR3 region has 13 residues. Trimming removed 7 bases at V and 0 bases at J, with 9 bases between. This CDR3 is CASKDRTNYGYTF. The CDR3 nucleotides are TGTGCCAGCAAGGACAGAACTAACTATGGCTACACCTTC.

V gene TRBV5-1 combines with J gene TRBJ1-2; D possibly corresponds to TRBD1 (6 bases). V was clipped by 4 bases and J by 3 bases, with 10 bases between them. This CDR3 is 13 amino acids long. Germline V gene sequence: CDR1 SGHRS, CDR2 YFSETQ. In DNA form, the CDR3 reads TGCGCCAGCAGCGAGGACAGCTACTATGGCTACACCTTC. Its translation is CASSEDSYYGYTF.

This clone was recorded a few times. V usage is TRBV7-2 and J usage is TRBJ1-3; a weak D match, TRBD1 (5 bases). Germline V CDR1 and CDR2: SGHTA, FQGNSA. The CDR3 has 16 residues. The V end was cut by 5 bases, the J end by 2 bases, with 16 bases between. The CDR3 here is CASSPFQGLTGNTIYF. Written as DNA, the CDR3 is TGTGCCAGCAGCCCTTTCCAGGGACTGACTGGAAACACCATATATTTT.

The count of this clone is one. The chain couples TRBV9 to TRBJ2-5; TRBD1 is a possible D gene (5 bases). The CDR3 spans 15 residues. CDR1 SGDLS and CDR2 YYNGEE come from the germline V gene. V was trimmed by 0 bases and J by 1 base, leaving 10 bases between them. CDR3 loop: CASSVGGSPQETQYF. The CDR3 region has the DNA TGTGCCAGCAGCGTAGGGGGCAGCCCCCAAGAGACCCAGTACTTC. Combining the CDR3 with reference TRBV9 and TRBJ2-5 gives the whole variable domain DSGVTQTPKHLITATGQRVTLRCSPRSGDLSVYWYQQSLDQGLQFLIQYYNGEERAKGNILERFSAQQFPDLHSELNLSSLELGDSALYFCASSVGGSPQETQYFGPGTRLLVL.

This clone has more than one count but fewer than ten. The CDR3 protein is CAITGGTEAFF. The CDR3 nucleotides read TGTGCCATCACGGGGGGCACTGAAGCTTTCTTT. V and J are TRBV10-3 and TRBJ1-1; perhaps TRBD1 as D (5 bases). The CDR3 extends over 11 amino acids. The germline V gene encodes CDR1 ENHRY and CDR2 SYGVKD. The V end was cut by 7 bases, the J end by 4 bases, with 7 bases between.

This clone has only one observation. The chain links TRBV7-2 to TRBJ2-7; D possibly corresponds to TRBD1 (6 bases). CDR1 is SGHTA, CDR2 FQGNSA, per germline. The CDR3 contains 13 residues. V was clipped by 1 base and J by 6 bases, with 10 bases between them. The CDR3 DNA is TGTGCCAGCAGCTTAGGGGCAGGGGTCGAGCAGTACTTC. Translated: CASSLGAGVEQYF.

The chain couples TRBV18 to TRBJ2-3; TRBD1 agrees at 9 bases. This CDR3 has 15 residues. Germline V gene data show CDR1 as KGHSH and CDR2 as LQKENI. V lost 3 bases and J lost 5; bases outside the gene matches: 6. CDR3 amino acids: CASSPRDRVEDTQYF. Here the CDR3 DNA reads TGTGCCAGCTCACCCCGGGACAGGGTGGAAGATACGCAGTATTTT.

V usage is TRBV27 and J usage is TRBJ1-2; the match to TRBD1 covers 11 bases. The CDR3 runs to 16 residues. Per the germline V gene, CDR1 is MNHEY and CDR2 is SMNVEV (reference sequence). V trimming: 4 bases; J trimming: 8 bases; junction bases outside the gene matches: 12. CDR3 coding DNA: TGTGCCAGCAGTTCCAGCCTCGGACAGGGGGCAAAGGGCTACACCTTC. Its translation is CASSSSLGQGAKGYTF.

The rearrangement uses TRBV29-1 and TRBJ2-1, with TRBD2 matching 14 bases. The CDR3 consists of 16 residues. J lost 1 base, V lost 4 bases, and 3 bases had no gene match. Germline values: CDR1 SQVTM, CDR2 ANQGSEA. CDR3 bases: TGCAGCGTTGGACTAGCGGGGGGGCAATCCTACAATGAGCAGTTCTTC. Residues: CSVGLAGGQSYNEQFF.

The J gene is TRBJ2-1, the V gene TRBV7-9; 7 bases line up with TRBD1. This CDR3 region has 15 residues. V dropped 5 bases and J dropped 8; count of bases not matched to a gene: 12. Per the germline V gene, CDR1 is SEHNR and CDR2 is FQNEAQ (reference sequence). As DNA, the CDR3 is TGTGCCAGCAGCCGAACGACAGGGCGCGTTGATGAGCAGTTCTTC. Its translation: CASSRTTGRVDEQFF.

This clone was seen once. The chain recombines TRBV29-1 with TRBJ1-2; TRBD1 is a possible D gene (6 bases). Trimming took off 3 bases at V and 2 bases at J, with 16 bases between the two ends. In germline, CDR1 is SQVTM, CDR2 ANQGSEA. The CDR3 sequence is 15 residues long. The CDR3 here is CSVEPMTGSNYGYTF. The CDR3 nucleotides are TGCAGCGTTGAGCCCATGACAGGATCCAACTATGGCTACACCTTC.

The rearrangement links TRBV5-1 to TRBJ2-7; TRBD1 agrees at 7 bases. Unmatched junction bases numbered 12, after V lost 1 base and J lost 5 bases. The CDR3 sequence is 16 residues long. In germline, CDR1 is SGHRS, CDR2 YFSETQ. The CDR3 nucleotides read TGCGCCAGCAGCTTGACCAGACAGGGTATAGGTAACGAGCAGTACTTC. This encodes CASSLTRQGIGNEQYF. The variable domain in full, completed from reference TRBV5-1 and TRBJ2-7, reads KAGVTQTPRYLIKTRGQQVTLSCSPISGHRSVSWYQQTPGQGLQFLFEYFSETQRNKGNFPGRFSGRQFSNSRSEMNVSTLELGDSALYLCASSLTRQGIGNEQYFGPGTRLTVT.

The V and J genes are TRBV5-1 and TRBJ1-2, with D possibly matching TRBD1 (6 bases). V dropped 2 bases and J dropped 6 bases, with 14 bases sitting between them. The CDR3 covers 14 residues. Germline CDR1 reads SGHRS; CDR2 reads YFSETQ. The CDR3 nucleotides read TGCGCCAGCAGCTTTCCGAGGGGGACGGATGGCTACACCTTC. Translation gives CASSFPRGTDGYTF.

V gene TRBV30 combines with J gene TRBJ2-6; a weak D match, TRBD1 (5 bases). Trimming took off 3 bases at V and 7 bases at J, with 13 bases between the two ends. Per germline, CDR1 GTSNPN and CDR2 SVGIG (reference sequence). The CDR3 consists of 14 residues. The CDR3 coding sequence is TGTGCCTGGAGGGGGCGATTAGGAGCCAACGTCCTGACTTTC. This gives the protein CAWRGRLGANVLTF.

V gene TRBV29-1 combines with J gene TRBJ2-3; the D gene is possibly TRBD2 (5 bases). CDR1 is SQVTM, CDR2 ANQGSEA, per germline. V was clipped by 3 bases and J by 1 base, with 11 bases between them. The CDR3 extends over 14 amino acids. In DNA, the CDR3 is TGCAGCGTTGAGAGGGCGGCGGGCACAGATACGCAGTATTTT. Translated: CSVERAAGTDTQYF.

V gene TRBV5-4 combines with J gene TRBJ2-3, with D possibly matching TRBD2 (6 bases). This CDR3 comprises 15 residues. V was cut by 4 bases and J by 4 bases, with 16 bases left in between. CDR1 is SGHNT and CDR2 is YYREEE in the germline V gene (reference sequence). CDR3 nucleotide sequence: TGTGCCAGCAGCCCGGGTGGCGGAGGGGCAGATACGCAGTATTTT. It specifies CASSPGGGGADTQYF.

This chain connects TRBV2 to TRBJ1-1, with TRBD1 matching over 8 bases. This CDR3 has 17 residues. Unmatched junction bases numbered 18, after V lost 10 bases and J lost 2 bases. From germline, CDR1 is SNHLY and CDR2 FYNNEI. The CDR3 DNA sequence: TGTGCCACCCGGTTTCAGGGGGCCGAGAGGGGAAACACTGAAGCTTTCTTT. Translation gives CATRFQGAERGNTEAFF. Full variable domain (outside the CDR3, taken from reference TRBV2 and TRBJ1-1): EPEVTQTPSHQVTQMGQEVILRCVPISNHLYFYWYRQILGQKVEFLVSFYNNEISEKSEIFDDQFSVERPDGSNFTLKIRSTKLEDSAMYFCATRFQGAERGNTEAFFGQGTRLTVV.

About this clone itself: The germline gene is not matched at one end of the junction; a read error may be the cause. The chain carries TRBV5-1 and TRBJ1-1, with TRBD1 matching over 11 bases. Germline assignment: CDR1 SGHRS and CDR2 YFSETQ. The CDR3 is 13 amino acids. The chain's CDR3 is CASSPPGQGDAVF. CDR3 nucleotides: TGCGCCAGCAGCCCGCCGGGACAGGGGGATGCTGTCTTT.

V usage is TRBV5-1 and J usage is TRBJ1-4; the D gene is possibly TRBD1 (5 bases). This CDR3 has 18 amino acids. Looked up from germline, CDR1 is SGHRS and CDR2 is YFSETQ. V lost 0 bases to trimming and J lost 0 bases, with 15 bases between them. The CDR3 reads CASSLAPGSGATNEKLFF. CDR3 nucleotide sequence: TGCGCCAGCAGCTTGGCCCCAGGGTCGGGCGCAACTAATGAAAAACTGTTTTTT. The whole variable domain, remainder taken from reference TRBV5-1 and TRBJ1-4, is KAGVTQTPRYLIKTRGQQVTLSCSPISGHRSVSWYQQTPGQGLQFLFEYFSETQRNKGNFPGRFSGRQFSNSRSEMNVSTLELGDSALYLCASSLAPGSGATNEKLFFGSGTQLSVL.

The CDR3: CASSLSGGQPQHF. CDR3 DNA: TGTGCCAGCAGTTTAAGCGGGGGTCAGCCCCAGCATTTT. This chain connects TRBV28 to TRBJ1-5, with D maybe TRBD1 (5 bases). This CDR3 is built from 13 residues. Trimming cost V 2 bases and J 6 bases, with 8 bases left between them. The germline CDR1 and CDR2 sequences are MDHEN and SYDVKM.

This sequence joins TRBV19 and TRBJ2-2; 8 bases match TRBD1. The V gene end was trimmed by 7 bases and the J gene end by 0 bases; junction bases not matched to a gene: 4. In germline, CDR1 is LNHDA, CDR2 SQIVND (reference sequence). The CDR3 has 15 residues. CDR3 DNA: TGTGCCAGTACCCAGGGGGCGGCGAACACCGGGGAGCTGTTTTTT. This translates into CASTQGAANTGELFF. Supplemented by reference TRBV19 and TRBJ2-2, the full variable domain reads DGGITQSPKYLFRKEGQNVTLSCEQNLNHDAMYWYRQDPGQGLRLIYYSQIVNDFQKGDIAEGYSVSREKKESFPLTVTSAQKNPTAFYLCASTQGAANTGELFFGEGSRLTVL.

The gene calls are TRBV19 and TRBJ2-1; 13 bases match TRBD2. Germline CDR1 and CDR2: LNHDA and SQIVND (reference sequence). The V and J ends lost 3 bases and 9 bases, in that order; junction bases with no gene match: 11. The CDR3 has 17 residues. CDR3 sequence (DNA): TGTGCCAGTAGTATCAAAATAGGACTAGCGGGGGCTCGTGAGCAGTTCTTC. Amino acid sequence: CASSIKIGLAGAREQFF.